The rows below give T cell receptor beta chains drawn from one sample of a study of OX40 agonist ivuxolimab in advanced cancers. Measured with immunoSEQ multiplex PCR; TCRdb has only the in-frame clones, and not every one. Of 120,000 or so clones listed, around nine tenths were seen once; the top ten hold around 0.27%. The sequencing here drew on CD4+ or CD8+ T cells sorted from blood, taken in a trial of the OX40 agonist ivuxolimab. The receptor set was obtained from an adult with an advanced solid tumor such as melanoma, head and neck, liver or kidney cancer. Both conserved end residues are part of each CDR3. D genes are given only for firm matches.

CASSATESREGQYF	14	.	TRBV6-6	TRBJ2-5
CASSLGGFNTEAFF	14	.	TRBV11-2	TRBJ1-1
CASSATAPNEKLFF	14	.	TRBV7-9	TRBJ1-4
CATISPTNTEAFF	13	.	TRBV6-5	TRBJ1-1
CAWSVGGTSGRSIFF	15	TRBD2	TRBV30	TRBJ2-1
CASSFWGGRNTEAFF	15	.	TRBV5-4	TRBJ1-1
CASSQGTTNTGELFF	15	TRBD2	TRBV27	TRBJ2-2
CASSLGLQNTGELFF	15	.	TRBV19	TRBJ2-2
CASRTGTGKSTEAFF	15	.	TRBV7-9	TRBJ1-1
CASSLGQLNTGELFF	15	.	TRBV7-9	TRBJ2-2
CASSLYRPPGQGLFSGNTIYF	21	TRBD1	TRBV5-1	TRBJ1-3
CASGQFNSGNTIYF	14	.	TRBV9	TRBJ1-3
CATRLGGEAFF	11	.	TRBV19	TRBJ1-1
CASSALRGGEAFF	13	TRBD1	TRBV6-5	TRBJ1-1
CASSLQDYGYTF	12	.	TRBV28	TRBJ1-2
CASSLEYDRDNEKLFF	16	TRBD1	TRBV7-9	TRBJ1-4
CASSLGGPGTGELFF	15	TRBD1	TRBV7-7	TRBJ2-2
CASSSEGELDEQFF	14	.	TRBV7-2	TRBJ2-1
CASRRGQNQPQHF	13	TRBD1	TRBV6-5	TRBJ1-5
CASSQEGDRDIQYF	14	.	TRBV4-3	TRBJ2-4
CASSTGLAGGPYYEQYF	17	TRBD2	TRBV18	TRBJ2-7
CASSPTVGGLNQPQHF	16	.	TRBV4-2	TRBJ1-5
CASSLRTSVGAFF	13	.	TRBV2	TRBJ1-1
CASKSGAAYEQYF	13	.	TRBV7-8	TRBJ2-7
CASSLGGRETQYF	13	.	TRBV11-2	TRBJ2-5
CASSPEVDRGYEQYF	15	TRBD1	TRBV11-2	TRBJ2-7